This TCR beta chain was retrieved from a study of cytomegalovirus exposure and HLA in healthy donors. The J segment lost 5 bases and the V segment lost 4 bases, leaving 5 bases of the junction unmatched. The CDR3 spans 15 residues. CDR1 and CDR2 from the germline V gene are MGHRA and YSYEKL. The PCR had 60 Vbeta and 13 Jbeta primers. Repertoires were generated with immunoSEQ multiplex PCR, while TCRdb's copy carries only in-frame clones and drops some. The table records about 150,000 clones, roughly three quarters of them present only once. The receptor's source is a man aged 25-45 years in good health and CMV-seropositive. Material for sequencing was PBMCs. This rearrangement joins TRBV4-1 to TRBJ2-5; 12 bases map to TRBD2. The CDR3 reads CASSPGLAGMETQYF. In DNA, the CDR3 is TGCGCCAGCAGCCCCGGACTAGCGGGAATGGAGACCCAGTACTTC.